These T cell receptor beta chains were read from a single sample in a study of T cell repertoires in cytomegalovirus infection. Each CDR3 protein is one row after TCRdb ran MiXCR on the reads. Among roughly 150,000 distinct CDR3 sequences listed, 23% were seen once. Source material: PBMCs. The receptors derive from a human donor in good health (CMV status not recorded). Some clones in this sample may be carry-over from other donors' samples. Both conserved end residues are part of each CDR3. Clone size, where shown, is once, few, many, or a class for clones that have expanded.

j_call v_call cdr3_length clone_size cdr3_aa
TRBJ2-1 TRBV5-4 15 - CASSPSPGTSLEQFF
TRBJ2-1 TRBV20-1 15 - CSARPSGGSYNEQFF
TRBJ1-2 TRBV30 11 - CAWSRSYGYTF
TRBJ2-7 TRBV7-2 13 few CASSLDRGGEQYF
TRBJ1-5 TRBV7-2 14 many CASSLVGSNQPQHF
TRBJ2-2 TRBV7-2 15 many CASSLRMANTGELFF
TRBJ1-1 TRBV30 13 many CAWSTTPLSEAFF
TRBJ2-7 TRBV29-1 11 - CSVRHSYEQYF
TRBJ1-5 TRBV19 17 - CASSLLTPTDSNQPQRF
TRBJ1-1 TRBV28 13 - CASSPLLNTEAFF
TRBJ2-7 TRBV7-2 15 many CASSRGGSPSYEQYF
TRBJ2-7 TRBV7-2 16 many CASSFTSGSPSSEQYF
TRBJ1-2 TRBV28 13 few CASRTQEGGGYTF
TRBJ2-1 TRBV6-1 15 - CASSVTGLAINVQFF
TRBJ1-1 TRBV28 11 many CASSESGEAFF
TRBJ2-3 TRBV7-2 15 few CASSLWRGYTDTQYF
TRBJ2-2 TRBV5-4 13 - CASSDPGAGELFF
TRBJ2-1 TRBV10-3 14 - CAISDPGVGGEQFF
TRBJ2-7 TRBV6-5 12 - CASGQSFYEQYF
TRBJ2-7 TRBV20-1 13 few CSARDRTTYEQYF
TRBJ2-7 TRBV28 14 - CASRGTSVGYEQYF
TRBJ2-3 TRBV20-1 16 - CSARDYSGRATDTQYF
TRBJ2-7 TRBV7-2 14 - CASSRTRADYEQYF
TRBJ2-5 TRBV20-1 17 - CSASKAGEPGVYETQYF
TRBJ1-6 TRBV7-2 17 - CASSPREFSSYNSPLHF
TRBJ1-1 TRBV9 12 - CASSVEGAEAFF
TRBJ2-3 TRBV7-2 15 many CASSLDGGSTDTQYF
TRBJ2-2 TRBV7-2 16 many CASSFSASFTPGELFF
TRBJ2-4 TRBV7-9 18 - CASSLGPQGDGAKNIQYF
TRBJ2-1 TRBV28 15 - CASSLVGTSGREQFF
TRBJ2-3 TRBV19 14 many CASSRDGPTDTQYF
TRBJ1-3 TRBV29-1 15 once CSVEVWGPSGNTIYF
TRBJ2-3 TRBV20-1 13 few CSVPQDSTDTQYF
TRBJ2-3 TRBV2 14 - CASSRQISTDTQYF
TRBJ1-5 TRBV20-1 14 - CSAREPQGSQPQHF
TRBJ2-7 TRBV6-2/TRBV6-3 13 few CASSYSSAYEQYF
TRBJ2-1 TRBV24-1 11 - CATWGAGEQFF
TRBJ2-5 TRBV20-1 14 - CSAKSGEPQETQYF
TRBJ2-5 TRBV7-8 15 many CASSFLAGDQETQYF
TRBJ2-1 TRBV7-6 15 many CASSLGGTDYNEQFF